One sample yielded the 5 T cell receptor beta chains listed below, sequenced in a study of control samples from healthy donors and cancer patients. Some clones are missing from TCRdb's copy, which holds only in-frame ones; the method was immunoSEQ multiplex PCR. The sample gives about 98,000 clones, roughly four fifths of which show up once; 2% to 2.5% is in the top ten. Sequencing was performed on blood. The receptors derive from a man between 60 and 75 years old in good health.

V gene TRBV23-1 combines with J gene TRBJ1-6, with D hard to call. TRBV23-1 is labeled an ORF, and its function is uncertain. This CDR3 spans 14 amino acids. The ends were cut back, 11 bases at V and 0 bases at J, with 11 bases in the middle. In nucleotides, the CDR3 is TGCGCCGGCGACAAGGGCTCCTATAATTCACCCCTCCACTTT. The encoded protein is CAGDKGSYNSPLHF.

This sequence joins TRBV12-3 or TRBV12-4 and TRBJ1-6; TRBD1 matches 7 bases. The CDR3 loop spans 13 amino acids. V lost 6 bases, J lost 8 bases, and 4 bases stayed unmatched. CDR3 in DNA: TGTGCCAGCAGCCGGGACAGTTATTCACCCCTCCACTTT. Encoded protein: CASSRDSYSPLHF.

This chain connects TRBV10-3 to TRBJ2-5, with 10 bases aligning to TRBD1. Germline V gene data show CDR1 as ENHRY and CDR2 as SYGVKD. CDR3 length: 17 residues. Trimming took 8 bases from V and 0 from J; bases not matched to a gene: 12. The CDR3 bases are TGTGCCATCGGGGACAGGGGTCATGATATGTACCAAGAGACCCAGTACTTC. Translating gives CAIGDRGHDMYQETQYF.

The J gene is TRBJ1-4, the V gene TRBV6-4; TRBD1 matches 9 bases. V shed 5 bases, J shed 8 bases, and the junction held 12 bases outside the gene matches. Germline assignment: CDR1 MRHNA and CDR2 SNTAGT. This CDR3 contains 16 residues. Written as DNA, the CDR3 is TGTGCCAGCAGTCTGGAATCGGGACAGGGTCGCGAAAAACTGTTTTTT. Translation: CASSLESGQGREKLFF.

CDR3 nucleotides: TGCGCCAGCAGCTTTGAGGACCTGTCCACTGAAGCTTTCTTT. This sequence encodes CASSFEDLSTEAFF. J is TRBJ1-1 and V is TRBV5-1; D gene ambiguous. The V end lost 2 bases, the J end lost 4 bases, and 12 bases lay between the germline ends. CDR1 and CDR2 from the germline V gene are SGHRS and YFSETQ. This CDR3 has 14 amino acids.